The TCR beta chain described here comes from a study of OX40 agonist ivuxolimab in advanced cancers. Broader study findings: Antigen specificity of clonally expanded peripheral T cells was not established. Compared with others, partial responders at 0.1-3.0 mg/kg displayed clonal expansion among the lowest. With doses of 0.1 to 3.0 mg/kg, CD4+ and CD8+ blood T cells had undergone clonal expansion by week 6. CD8+ T cells showed, on average, more clonal expansion than CD4+ cells.

V lost 5 bases to trimming and J lost 3 bases, with 16 bases between them. This CDR3 comprises 15 residues. CDR1 is ENHRY and CDR2 is SYGVKD in the germline V gene. In regard to this clone: Its specificity is not known.

TCRdb keeps only in-frame clones here, not all; method: immunoSEQ multiplex PCR. This table holds tens of thousands of clones, about 92% found once. This sequence originates from an adult with an advanced solid tumor such as melanoma, head and neck, liver or kidney cancer. This specimen was CD4+ or CD8+ T cells sorted from blood, taken in a trial of the OX40 agonist ivuxolimab. V is TRBV10-3 and J is TRBJ1-2, with D perhaps matching TRBD1 (5 bases). The CDR3 region has the DNA TGTGCCATCAGTATCTCCCCCGGGGGGTACTATGGCTACACCTTC. Translation gives CAISISPGGYYGYTF.